Listed below are T cell receptor beta chains from one sample, sequenced in a study of T cells in Graves' hyperthyroidism and ophthalmopathy. In TCRdb, the multiplex PCR reads were re-called with MiXCR into one record per CDR3 protein. The sample holds roughly 200,000 distinct CDR3 sequences, roughly 18% seen once. Source material: blood. These receptors originate from a man aged 35 to 55 with Graves' hyperthyroidism. CDR3s include the opening cysteine and the closing phenylalanine or tryptophan. Fields, in order: J gene, D gene, clone size, V gene, CDR3 DNA, CDR3 protein. The D gene is left open where the match is weak. Clone size is given for some rows only: seen once, a few or many times, or a class if the clone is expanded.

j_gene: TRBJ1-1
d_gene: .
abundance: many
v_gene: TRBV30
CDR3nt: TGTGCCTGGAGTCGACTCACAGGGACTGAAGCTTTCTTT
CDR3aa: CAWSRLTGTEAFF

j_gene: TRBJ1-3
d_gene: TRBD1
abundance: many
v_gene: TRBV28
CDR3nt: TGTGCCAGCAGTCAACGGGACAGAGACTCTGGAAACACCATATATTTT
CDR3aa: CASSQRDRDSGNTIYF

j_gene: TRBJ1-1
d_gene: TRBD1
abundance: many
v_gene: TRBV2
CDR3nt: TGTGCCGGACAGGGAGGGAACACTGAAGCTTTCTTT
CDR3aa: CAGQGGNTEAFF

j_gene: TRBJ1-1
d_gene: .
abundance: many
v_gene: TRBV6-1
CDR3nt: TGTGCCAGCAGTGGGACAATGAACACTGAAGCTTTCTTT
CDR3aa: CASSGTMNTEAFF

j_gene: TRBJ2-1
d_gene: TRBD2
abundance: many
v_gene: TRBV11-2
CDR3nt: TGTGCCAGCAGCCCAAGCGGGGCAATCTACAATGAGCAGTTCTTC
CDR3aa: CASSPSGAIYNEQFF

j_gene: TRBJ1-1
d_gene: .
abundance: many
v_gene: TRBV11-2
CDR3nt: TGTGCCAGCAGCTCTTTCTCGGGGGTCGGCACTGAAGCTTTCTTT
CDR3aa: CASSSFSGVGTEAFF

j_gene: TRBJ2-1
d_gene: TRBD1
abundance: .
v_gene: TRBV7-9
CDR3nt: TGTGCCAGCATCCTAGGCGGACAGGGGGCGAATGAGCAGTTCTTC
CDR3aa: CASILGGQGANEQFF

j_gene: TRBJ1-4
d_gene: TRBD1
abundance: .
v_gene: TRBV7-9
CDR3nt: TGTGCCAGCAGCTTAGGGACAGGGGGAGAAAAACTGTTTTTT
CDR3aa: CASSLGTGGEKLFF

j_gene: TRBJ2-5
d_gene: .
abundance: .
v_gene: TRBV7-2
CDR3nt: TGTGCCAGCAGCCAATATAGGCAAGAGACCCAGTACTTC
CDR3aa: CASSQYRQETQYF

j_gene: TRBJ2-7
d_gene: .
abundance: few
v_gene: TRBV11-2
CDR3nt: TGTGCCAGCAGCTTAGCAGATCCTACGCCCGGGACGGAATCCTACGAGCAGTACTTC
CDR3aa: CASSLADPTPGTESYEQYF

j_gene: TRBJ1-2
d_gene: TRBD1
abundance: .
v_gene: TRBV5-1
CDR3nt: TGCGCCAGCAGCTTGGGGGGGACAGGGCCCACAAACTATGGCTACACCTTC
CDR3aa: CASSLGGTGPTNYGYTF

j_gene: TRBJ1-6
d_gene: .
abundance: many
v_gene: TRBV27
CDR3nt: TGTGCCAGCAGTTTATCCCGGGCTCAAGGAAATTCACCCCTCCACTTT
CDR3aa: CASSLSRAQGNSPLHF

j_gene: TRBJ2-1
d_gene: .
abundance: few
v_gene: TRBV5-8
CDR3nt: TGTGCCAGCAGCTTGGAGGGCTCGGGCTACAATGAGCAGTTCTTC
CDR3aa: CASSLEGSGYNEQFF

j_gene: TRBJ1-1
d_gene: .
abundance: many
v_gene: TRBV6-1
CDR3nt: TGTGCCAGCAGTGACCCGGAGGGCCTGACCACTGAAGCTTTCTTT
CDR3aa: CASSDPEGLTTEAFF

j_gene: TRBJ2-5
d_gene: .
abundance: many
v_gene: TRBV2
CDR3nt: TGTGCCAGCAGCAGAGAAGAGACCCAGTACTTC
CDR3aa: CASSREETQYF

j_gene: TRBJ1-5
d_gene: .
abundance: many
v_gene: TRBV7-2
CDR3nt: TGTGCCAGCAGCGTCGAGAATCAGCCCCAGCATTTT
CDR3aa: CASSVENQPQHF

j_gene: TRBJ2-7
d_gene: TRBD2
abundance: many
v_gene: TRBV6-5
CDR3nt: TGTGCCAGCAGTTACTCCCTGGGACTAGCGTTAAGCTCCTACGAGCAGTACTTC
CDR3aa: CASSYSLGLALSSYEQYF

j_gene: TRBJ2-1
d_gene: TRBD1
abundance: .
v_gene: TRBV2
CDR3nt: TGTGCCAGCAGTGAAGGACAGGGGGTAAATGAGCAGTTCTTC
CDR3aa: CASSEGQGVNEQFF

j_gene: TRBJ1-5
d_gene: .
abundance: .
v_gene: TRBV4-2
CDR3nt: TGTGCCAGCAGCCCCAGAAGGGGGAGCAATCAGCCCCAGCATTTT
CDR3aa: CASSPRRGSNQPQHF

j_gene: TRBJ1-4
d_gene: .
abundance: many
v_gene: TRBV18
CDR3nt: TGTGCCAGCTCACCAGGAAGTTCAACTAATGAAAAACTGTTTTTT
CDR3aa: CASSPGSSTNEKLFF

j_gene: TRBJ1-6
d_gene: .
abundance: many
v_gene: TRBV20-1
CDR3nt: TGCAGTGCCCCCGACCCAGACAGACACTCACCCCTCCACTTT
CDR3aa: CSAPDPDRHSPLHF

j_gene: TRBJ1-6
d_gene: TRBD1
abundance: few
v_gene: TRBV20-1
CDR3nt: TGCAGTGCAAGAGGACAGGGGTTTTATTCACCCCTCCACTTT
CDR3aa: CSARGQGFYSPLHF

j_gene: TRBJ2-2
d_gene: .
abundance: many
v_gene: TRBV2
CDR3nt: TGTGCCAGCAGGGAACAGGGGGGGGACACCGGGGAGCTGTTTTTT
CDR3aa: CASREQGGDTGELFF

j_gene: TRBJ1-6
d_gene: .
abundance: many
v_gene: TRBV7-9
CDR3nt: TGTGCCAGCAGCCCGGAGGCCTATAATTCACCCCTCCACTTT
CDR3aa: CASSPEAYNSPLHF

j_gene: TRBJ1-5
d_gene: .
abundance: .
v_gene: TRBV7-2
CDR3nt: TGTGCCAGCAGGCCGGACATTTCGAGCAATCAGCCCCAGCATTTT
CDR3aa: CASRPDISSNQPQHF

j_gene: TRBJ2-7
d_gene: TRBD1
abundance: .
v_gene: TRBV6-1
CDR3nt: TGTGCCAGCAGATCGACAGGGTTGGGGTTCTACGAGCAGTACTTC
CDR3aa: CASRSTGLGFYEQYF

j_gene: TRBJ2-1
d_gene: TRBD2
abundance: .
v_gene: TRBV11-2
CDR3nt: TGTGCCAGCAGCAGGAGCGGGGGGGCCTACAATGAGCAGTTCTTC
CDR3aa: CASSRSGGAYNEQFF

j_gene: TRBJ2-7
d_gene: .
abundance: many
v_gene: TRBV15
CDR3nt: TGTGCCACCAGCAGTTACGAACAGGGATACGAGCAGTACTTC
CDR3aa: CATSSYEQGYEQYF

j_gene: TRBJ1-1
d_gene: TRBD1
abundance: many
v_gene: TRBV20-1
CDR3nt: TGCAGTGCGGAAGACAGGGGGAGGACTGAAGCTTTCTTT
CDR3aa: CSAEDRGRTEAFF

j_gene: TRBJ2-3
d_gene: TRBD1
abundance: .
v_gene: TRBV10-3
CDR3nt: TGTGCCATCAGTGCGGTAACAGGGGGCACAGATACGCAGTATTTT
CDR3aa: CAISAVTGGTDTQYF

j_gene: TRBJ2-1
d_gene: TRBD1
abundance: many
v_gene: TRBV20-1
CDR3nt: TGCAGTGCGAGAGACAGGGGCACCTACAATGAGCAGTTCTTC
CDR3aa: CSARDRGTYNEQFF

j_gene: TRBJ2-7
d_gene: .
abundance: few
v_gene: TRBV12-3/TRBV12-4
CDR3nt: TGTGCCAGCAGTTTAGTGTTATGGGGGGTTTGGACGCCAAGAAACGAGCAGTACTTC
CDR3aa: CASSLVLWGVWTPRNEQYF

j_gene: TRBJ2-3
d_gene: .
abundance: many
v_gene: TRBV30
CDR3nt: TGTGCCTGGAAGGGGGGGGATCATACGCAGTATTTT
CDR3aa: CAWKGGDHTQYF

j_gene: TRBJ1-4
d_gene: TRBD1
abundance: .
v_gene: TRBV2
CDR3nt: TGTGCCGGCAGTGGTAACAGGGGGGATGAAAAACTGTTTTTT
CDR3aa: CAGSGNRGDEKLFF

j_gene: TRBJ1-2
d_gene: .
abundance: .
v_gene: TRBV12-3/TRBV12-4
CDR3nt: TGTGCCAGCAGTTTAACGAACTATGGCTACACCTTC
CDR3aa: CASSLTNYGYTF

j_gene: TRBJ1-3
d_gene: .
abundance: .
v_gene: TRBV6-1
CDR3nt: TGTGCCAGCAGTCGGAGCTCTGGAAACACCATATATTTT
CDR3aa: CASSRSSGNTIYF

j_gene: TRBJ2-2
d_gene: .
abundance: many
v_gene: TRBV7-8
CDR3nt: TGTGCCAGCAGCTTAGGACAGCACACCGGGGAGCTGTTTTTT
CDR3aa: CASSLGQHTGELFF

j_gene: TRBJ1-2
d_gene: TRBD1
abundance: .
v_gene: TRBV10-3
CDR3nt: TGTGCCATCAGTGAGTCGAACACAGGGGGCGGCTACACCTTC
CDR3aa: CAISESNTGGGYTF

j_gene: TRBJ2-7
d_gene: TRBD2
abundance: many
v_gene: TRBV20-1
CDR3nt: TGCAGTGCCCCGACGGCTAGCGGGGGATCCTACGAGCAGTACTTC
CDR3aa: CSAPTASGGSYEQYF

j_gene: TRBJ2-7
d_gene: .
abundance: many
v_gene: TRBV7-8
CDR3nt: TGTGCCAGCAGCTTAAGGGACCCCCCCTACGAGCAGTACTTC
CDR3aa: CASSLRDPPYEQYF

j_gene: TRBJ1-2
d_gene: TRBD1
abundance: .
v_gene: TRBV2
CDR3nt: TGTGCCAGCAGCATACAGGGGACCTATGGCTACACCTTC
CDR3aa: CASSIQGTYGYTF

j_gene: TRBJ1-2
d_gene: TRBD1
abundance: few
v_gene: TRBV7-8
CDR3nt: TGTGCCAGCAGCCCATGGACAGGGTTTGGCTACACCTTC
CDR3aa: CASSPWTGFGYTF